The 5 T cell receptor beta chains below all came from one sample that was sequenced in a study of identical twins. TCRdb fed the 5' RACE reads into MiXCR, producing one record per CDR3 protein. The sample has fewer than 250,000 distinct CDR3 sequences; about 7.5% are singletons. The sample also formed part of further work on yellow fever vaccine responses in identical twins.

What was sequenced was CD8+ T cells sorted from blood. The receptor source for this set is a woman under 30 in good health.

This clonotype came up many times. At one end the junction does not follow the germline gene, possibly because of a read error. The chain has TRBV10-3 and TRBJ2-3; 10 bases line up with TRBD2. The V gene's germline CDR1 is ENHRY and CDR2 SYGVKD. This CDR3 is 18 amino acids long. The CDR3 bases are TGTGCCATCAGTGAGTCGACTCAGGCTAGCGGGAGCACCGATACGCAGTATTTT. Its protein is CAISESTQASGSTDTQYF.

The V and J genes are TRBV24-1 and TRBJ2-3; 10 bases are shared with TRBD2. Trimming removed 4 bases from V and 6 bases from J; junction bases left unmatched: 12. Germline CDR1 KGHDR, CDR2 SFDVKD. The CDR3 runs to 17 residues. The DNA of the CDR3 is TGTGCCACCAGTGAGGGCCCAGCGGGGGGGCCTGGGGATACGCAGTATTTT. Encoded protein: CATSEGPAGGPGDTQYF.

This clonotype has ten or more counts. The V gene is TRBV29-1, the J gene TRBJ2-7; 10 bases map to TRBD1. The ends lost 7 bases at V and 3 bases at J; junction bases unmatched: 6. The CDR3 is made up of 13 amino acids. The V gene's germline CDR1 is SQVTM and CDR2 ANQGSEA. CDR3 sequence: CSAADRGGYEQYF. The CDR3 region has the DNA TGCAGCGCTGCGGACAGGGGGGGCTACGAGCAGTACTTC.

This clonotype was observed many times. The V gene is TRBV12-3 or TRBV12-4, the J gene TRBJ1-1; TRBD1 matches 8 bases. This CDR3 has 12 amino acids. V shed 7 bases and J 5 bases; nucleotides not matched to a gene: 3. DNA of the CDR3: TGTGCCAGCAACACAGGGGGGACTGAAGCTTTCTTT. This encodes CASNTGGTEAFF.

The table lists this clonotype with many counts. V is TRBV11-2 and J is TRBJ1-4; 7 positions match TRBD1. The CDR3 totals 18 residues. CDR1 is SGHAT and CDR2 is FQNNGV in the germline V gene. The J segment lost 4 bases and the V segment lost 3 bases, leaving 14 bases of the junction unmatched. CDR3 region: CASSLNLDRVALNEKLFF. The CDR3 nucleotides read TGTGCCAGCAGCTTGAATCTCGACAGGGTAGCACTTAATGAAAAACTGTTTTTT.